This entry lists 13 T cell receptor beta chains sequenced from one sample in a study of blood T cell repertoires in COVID-19. The table came from immunoSEQ multiplex PCR; TCRdb's copy has only in-frame clones and leaves some out. The sample has roughly 200,000 clones, more than 75% seen once. The sample comprised peripheral blood. The receptors here all came from a woman aged 40 to 50 with COVID-19, enrolled during active disease.

This clone was seen a few times. V usage is TRBV5-8 and J usage is TRBJ1-5; 7 nucleotides align to TRBD1. CDR1 SGHTS and CDR2 YDEGEE come from the germline V gene. The length of the CDR3 is 14 residues. The trim removed 0 bases at V and 7 bases at J, leaving 4 bases unmatched. The CDR3 DNA reads TGTGCCAGCAGCTTGGGAGGGGGCGGGCAGCCCCAGCATTTT. It is translated as CASSLGGGGQPQHF.

This chain links TRBV7-7 with TRBJ2-2, with D perhaps TRBD2 (5 bases). Trimming shortened V by 5 bases and J by 4 bases, and 14 bases separated the two germline ends. The CDR3 length is 15 residues. Germline-derived CDR1 and CDR2 are SSHAT and FNYEAQ (reference sequence). The CDR3 reads CASSLGEGFTGELFF. The DNA for the CDR3 is TGTGCCAGCAGCCTGGGTGAGGGTTTCACCGGGGAGCTGTTTTTT. The entire variable domain, with the rest obtained from reference TRBV7-7 and TRBJ2-2, is as follows: GAGVSQSPRYKVTKRGQDVTLRCDPISSHATLYWYQQALGQGPEFLTYFNYEAQPDKSGLPSDRFSAERPEGSISTLTIQRTEQRDSAMYRCASSLGEGFTGELFFGEGSRLTVL.

The rearrangement links TRBV4-1 to TRBJ2-7, with 9 bases lining up with TRBD2. The germline V gene has CDR1 MGHRA and CDR2 YSYEKL. Germline trimming cut 5 bases from V and 4 bases from J; bases unmatched to any gene: 9. The CDR3 contains 15 residues. The CDR3 DNA reads TGCGCCAGCAGCACTCGGCGGGAGGGCCCGTACGAGCAGTACTTC. Its protein is CASSTRREGPYEQYF.

The table lists this clone with a few counts. CDR3 in amino acids: CASSLGDRPNTIYF. The CDR3 DNA reads as TGCGCCAGCAGCTTGGGGGACAGACCAAACACCATATATTTT. The genes are TRBV5-1 and TRBJ1-3; TRBD1 aligns across 7 bases. The trim removed 0 bases at V and 6 bases at J, leaving 3 bases unmatched. Germline CDR1 reads SGHRS; CDR2 reads YFSETQ. CDR3 length: 14 residues.

V and J are TRBV14 and TRBJ2-3; unclear D gene. The CDR3 covers 12 residues. Germline CDR1 reads SGHDN; CDR2 reads FVKESK. V was clipped by 1 base and J by 5 bases, with 4 bases between them. The CDR3 coding sequence is TGTGCCAGCAGCCAAGCGGGAGATACGCAGTATTTT. Translating gives CASSQAGDTQYF.

CDR3 in DNA: TGTGCCAGCAGCTACGCTACCGGGACTAGCGAGCAAGAGACCCAGTACTTC. Translation: CASSYATGTSEQETQYF. This sequence joins TRBV7-8 and TRBJ2-5, with 10 bases aligning to TRBD2. Germline V gene data show CDR1 as SGHVS and CDR2 as FQNEAQ. The junction had 10 bases not matched to a gene; V was cut back by 4 bases and J by 2 bases. CDR3 length equals 17 residues.

The J gene is TRBJ2-1, the V gene TRBV18, with 12 positions matching TRBD2. The germline V gene has CDR1 KGHSH and CDR2 LQKENI. The CDR3 loop spans 17 amino acids. Trimming took 3 bases from V and 7 from J; bases not matched to a gene: 10. The CDR3 region is CASSPSRLAGARNEQFF. CDR3 in DNA: TGTGCCAGCTCACCCTCAAGACTAGCGGGGGCTCGGAATGAGCAGTTCTTC.

The V gene is TRBV15, the J gene TRBJ2-7; 9 positions match TRBD1. V trimming: 2 bases; J trimming: 5 bases; junction bases outside the gene matches: 10. The CDR3 contains 16 residues. Germline V gives CDR1 LNHNV, CDR2 YYDKDF (reference sequence). CDR3 bases: TGTGCCACCAGCAGATTCCTCGGGGGACAGGGCGACGAGCAGTACTTC. Protein: CATSRFLGGQGDEQYF.

V usage is TRBV6-5 and J usage is TRBJ2-1, with 16 bases lining up with TRBD2. Germline lookup yields CDR1 MNHEY and CDR2 SVGAGI. The CDR3 length is 16 residues. V shed 0 bases, J shed 10 bases, and the junction held 3 bases outside the gene matches. CDR3 nucleotide sequence: TGTGCCAGCAGTTACTCGAGGGGACTAGCGGGAGGGGAGCAGTTCTTC. Amino acid sequence: CASSYSRGLAGGEQFF.

CDR3 in DNA: TGTGCCAGCAGCCAAGAAGAGGCTCCCGGGGAGCTGTTTTTT. As protein: CASSQEEAPGELFF. The rearrangement links TRBV3-1 (or the pseudogene TRBV3-2) to TRBJ2-2; no clear D gene. CDR1 is LGHDT, CDR2 YNNKEL, per germline (reference sequence). The CDR3 spans 14 residues. Trimming cost V 0 bases and J 6 bases, with 8 bases left between them.

The chain employs TRBV6-5 and TRBJ2-5; 11 bases align to TRBD2. CDR1 is MNHEY, CDR2 SVGAGI, per germline. The CDR3 spans 15 residues. V lost 0 bases, J lost 5 bases, and 2 bases stayed unmatched. The CDR3 sequence: CASSYSTSGAETQYF. In DNA, the CDR3 is TGTGCCAGCAGTTACTCGACTAGCGGGGCCGAGACCCAGTACTTC.

This chain uses TRBV6-5 with TRBJ1-2; 8 bases fit TRBD1. In germline, CDR1 is MNHEY, CDR2 SVGAGI. Trimming cost V 7 bases and J 7 bases; bases outside gene matches: 11. The CDR3 has 14 residues. Here the CDR3 DNA reads TGTGCCAGCACCGAATCAGGGGGCGCGGGTGGCTACACCTTC. Translation: CASTESGGAGGYTF.

The chain couples TRBV12-3 or TRBV12-4 to TRBJ1-5; no clear D. The CDR3 covers 13 residues. Deletions cut 3 bases from V and 7 bases from J, with 10 bases between. The CDR3 nucleotides read TGTGCCAGCAGTTTCTACGGTGAACAGCCCCAGCATTTT. Its protein is CASSFYGEQPQHF.